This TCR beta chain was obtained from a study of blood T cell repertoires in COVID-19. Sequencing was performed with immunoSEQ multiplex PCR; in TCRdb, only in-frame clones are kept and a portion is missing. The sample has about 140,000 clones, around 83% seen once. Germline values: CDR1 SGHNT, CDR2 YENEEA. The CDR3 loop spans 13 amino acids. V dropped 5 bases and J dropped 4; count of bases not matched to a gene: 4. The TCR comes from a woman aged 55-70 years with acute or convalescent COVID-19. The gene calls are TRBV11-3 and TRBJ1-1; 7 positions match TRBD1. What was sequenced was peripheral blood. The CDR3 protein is CASSPRDSTEAFF. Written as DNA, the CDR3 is TGTGCCAGCAGCCCCCGGGACAGCACTGAAGCTTTCTTT.